Listed below are T cell receptor beta chains from one sample, sequenced in a study of blood T cell repertoires in COVID-19. Sequencing used immunoSEQ multiplex PCR; TCRdb keeps in-frame clones, though not all of them. The table records about 70,000 clones, roughly nine tenths of them present only once. The sequencing sample was made of peripheral blood. The receptor set was obtained from a woman older than 75 with acute or convalescent COVID-19. CDR3s include the opening cysteine and the closing phenylalanine or tryptophan. The order of the fields is CDR3 protein, CDR3 DNA, V gene, J gene, clone size, D gene. The D gene is left open where the match is weak. The listing skips clone size in some rows; elsewhere it reads once, few, many or a size class.

cdr3_aa: CASSSLRGGNTIYF
cdr3_nt: TGTGCCAGCAGCTCCCTGAGGGGGGGCAACACCATATATTTT
v_call: TRBV5-6
j_call: TRBJ1-3
clone_size: NA
d_call: NA

cdr3_aa: CASTKTTGRGVWGYEQYF
cdr3_nt: TGTGCCAGCACCAAAACGACAGGGAGAGGAGTATGGGGCTACGAGCAGTACTTC
v_call: TRBV3-1/TRBV3-2
j_call: TRBJ2-7
clone_size: NA
d_call: TRBD1

cdr3_aa: CASSVLAGGPYEQYF
cdr3_nt: TGCGCCAGCAGCGTACTAGCGGGGGGGCCCTACGAGCAGTACTTC
v_call: TRBV5-1
j_call: TRBJ2-7
clone_size: NA
d_call: TRBD2

cdr3_aa: CSVCQNIYEQYF
cdr3_nt: TGCAGCGTTTGCCAAAACATCTACGAGCAGTACTTC
v_call: TRBV29-1
j_call: TRBJ2-7
clone_size: NA
d_call: NA

cdr3_aa: CASSPPGTDEQYF
cdr3_nt: TGTGCCAGCAGCCCCCCCGGGACAGACGAGCAGTACTTC
v_call: TRBV7-9
j_call: TRBJ2-7
clone_size: NA
d_call: TRBD1

cdr3_aa: CASSSGYYSNQPQHF
cdr3_nt: TGTGCCAGCAGTTCGGGGTACTATAGCAATCAGCCCCAGCATTTT
v_call: TRBV6-5
j_call: TRBJ1-5
clone_size: NA
d_call: NA

cdr3_aa: CASSPGTDSALHF
cdr3_nt: TGCGCCAGCAGCCCCGGGACAGATTCGGCCCTCCACTTT
v_call: TRBV5-1
j_call: TRBJ1-6
clone_size: NA
d_call: TRBD1

cdr3_aa: CASSTTTGGATKNIQYF
cdr3_nt: TGCGCCAGCAGCACCACGACAGGGGGCGCGACCAAAAACATTCAGTACTTC
v_call: TRBV5-1
j_call: TRBJ2-4
clone_size: NA
d_call: TRBD1

cdr3_aa: CASSHRRGGLTNEKLFF
cdr3_nt: TGTGCCAGCAGTCATCGACGGGGGGGTCTCACTAATGAAAAACTGTTTTTT
v_call: TRBV27
j_call: TRBJ1-4
clone_size: NA
d_call: NA

cdr3_aa: CASSPLSYEQYF
cdr3_nt: TGTGCCAGCTCACCTCTGTCCTACGAGCAGTACTTC
v_call: TRBV18
j_call: TRBJ2-7
clone_size: NA
d_call: NA

cdr3_aa: CASSYVGGRDTQYF
cdr3_nt: TGTGCCAGCAGTTACGTGGGGGGTAGGGATACGCAGTATTTT
v_call: TRBV6-5
j_call: TRBJ2-3
clone_size: NA
d_call: NA

cdr3_aa: CASSLEAGSEKLFF
cdr3_nt: TGTGCCAGCAGCTTAGAGGCGGGGAGTGAAAAACTGTTTTTT
v_call: TRBV7-2
j_call: TRBJ1-4
clone_size: NA
d_call: NA

cdr3_aa: CASSSALAGADTQYF
cdr3_nt: TGTGCCAGCAGTTCGGCTCTTGCAGGGGCAGATACGCAGTATTTT
v_call: TRBV6-2/TRBV6-3
j_call: TRBJ2-3
clone_size: NA
d_call: NA

cdr3_aa: CASSLDTTNTEAFF
cdr3_nt: TGCGCCAGCAGCTTGGACACAACGAACACTGAAGCTTTCTTT
v_call: TRBV5-1
j_call: TRBJ1-1
clone_size: NA
d_call: NA

cdr3_aa: CASSQDLRYGTQYF
cdr3_nt: TGTGCCAGCAGCCAAGATCTCAGGTACGGTACGCAGTATTTT
v_call: TRBV3-1/TRBV3-2
j_call: TRBJ2-3
clone_size: NA
d_call: NA

cdr3_aa: CSALSKETQYF
cdr3_nt: TGCAGTGCCCTATCGAAAGAGACCCAGTACTTC
v_call: TRBV20-1
j_call: TRBJ2-5
clone_size: NA
d_call: NA

cdr3_aa: CASSLRGLSGEQFF
cdr3_nt: TGTGCCAGCAGTTTACGGGGACTTTCCGGTGAGCAGTTCTTC
v_call: TRBV28
j_call: TRBJ2-1
clone_size: NA
d_call: NA

cdr3_aa: CASSPRGGPANNEQFF
cdr3_nt: TGTGCCAGCAGCCCCCGGGGAGGGCCCGCAAACAATGAGCAGTTCTTC
v_call: TRBV9
j_call: TRBJ2-1
clone_size: NA
d_call: TRBD2

cdr3_aa: CASSHLGASYNEQFF
cdr3_nt: TGTGCCAGCAGCCATTTAGGGGCTTCCTACAATGAGCAGTTCTTC
v_call: TRBV14
j_call: TRBJ2-1
clone_size: NA
d_call: NA

cdr3_aa: CASSIWPQGNQPQHF
cdr3_nt: TGTGCCAGTAGTATTTGGCCACAGGGCAATCAGCCCCAGCATTTT
v_call: TRBV19
j_call: TRBJ1-5
clone_size: NA
d_call: NA

cdr3_aa: CASSTTGPRPGNTIYF
cdr3_nt: TGTGCCAGCAGTACGACAGGGCCTAGGCCTGGAAACACCATATATTTT
v_call: TRBV2
j_call: TRBJ1-3
clone_size: few
d_call: TRBD1

cdr3_aa: CASSNNRESEQFF
cdr3_nt: TGTGCCAGCTCAAACAACAGGGAATCGGAGCAGTTCTTC
v_call: TRBV18
j_call: TRBJ2-1
clone_size: NA
d_call: NA

cdr3_aa: CASSEELGYGYTF
cdr3_nt: TGTGCCAGCAGTGAGGAGTTGGGCTATGGCTACACCTTC
v_call: TRBV2
j_call: TRBJ1-2
clone_size: NA
d_call: NA

cdr3_aa: CASSQQGTREKLFF
cdr3_nt: TGTGCCAGCAGTCAACAGGGGACTCGGGAAAAACTGTTTTTT
v_call: TRBV28
j_call: TRBJ1-4
clone_size: NA
d_call: TRBD1

cdr3_aa: CASSIGGQLTNTEAFF
cdr3_nt: TGTGCCAGTAGTATAGGAGGGCAACTTACGAACACTGAAGCTTTCTTT
v_call: TRBV19
j_call: TRBJ1-1
clone_size: NA
d_call: NA

cdr3_aa: CASRLTGVNTEAFF
cdr3_nt: TGTGCCAGCAGATTGACAGGGGTGAACACTGAAGCTTTCTTT
v_call: TRBV6-5
j_call: TRBJ1-1
clone_size: NA
d_call: TRBD1

cdr3_aa: CASSPDRIYGYTF
cdr3_nt: TGTGCCAGCAGCCCGGACAGGATCTATGGCTACACCTTC
v_call: TRBV7-2
j_call: TRBJ1-2
clone_size: NA
d_call: TRBD1

cdr3_aa: CASSRTGTGNEQYF
cdr3_nt: TGTGCCAGCAGCAGAACCGGGACAGGGAACGAGCAGTACTTC
v_call: TRBV5-6
j_call: TRBJ2-7
clone_size: NA
d_call: TRBD1

cdr3_aa: CASQGQTGYYGYTF
cdr3_nt: TGTGCCAGCCAGGGCCAGACAGGGTACTATGGCTACACCTTC
v_call: TRBV6-5
j_call: TRBJ1-2
clone_size: few
d_call: TRBD1

cdr3_aa: CASSLQRGETQYF
cdr3_nt: TGTGCCAGCAGCTTACAAAGGGGGGAGACCCAGTACTTC
v_call: TRBV7-3
j_call: TRBJ2-5
clone_size: NA
d_call: NA

cdr3_aa: CATSAGIRADQPQHF
cdr3_nt: TGTGCCACCAGTGCCGGGATTCGGGCCGATCAGCCCCAGCATTTT
v_call: TRBV24-1
j_call: TRBJ1-5
clone_size: NA
d_call: NA

cdr3_aa: CASSPGGFSTDTQYF
cdr3_nt: TGTGCCAGCAGTCCCGGAGGATTTAGCACAGATACGCAGTATTTT
v_call: TRBV28
j_call: TRBJ2-3
clone_size: NA
d_call: NA

cdr3_aa: CASSLRASGRYNEQFF
cdr3_nt: TGCGCCAGCAGCTTGAGGGCTAGCGGGAGGTACAATGAGCAGTTCTTC
v_call: TRBV5-1
j_call: TRBJ2-1
clone_size: NA
d_call: TRBD2

cdr3_aa: CASSLALLGRGDYGYTF
cdr3_nt: TGTGCCAGCAGCTTAGCGCTCCTGGGGAGGGGAGACTATGGCTACACCTTC
v_call: TRBV7-9
j_call: TRBJ1-2
clone_size: NA
d_call: NA

cdr3_aa: CASSYTGDQPQHF
cdr3_nt: TGTGCCAGCAGTTATACAGGGGATCAGCCCCAGCATTTT
v_call: TRBV27
j_call: TRBJ1-5
clone_size: NA
d_call: TRBD1

cdr3_aa: CASSLRAEGSSPLHF
cdr3_nt: TGTGCCAGCAGTCTTAGGGCTGAGGGAAGTTCACCCCTCCACTTT
v_call: TRBV27
j_call: TRBJ1-6
clone_size: NA
d_call: NA

cdr3_aa: CASRTSGSYEQYF
cdr3_nt: TGTGCCAGCAGGACTAGCGGGAGCTACGAGCAGTACTTC
v_call: TRBV21-1
j_call: TRBJ2-7
clone_size: NA
d_call: NA

cdr3_aa: CASSPQAGQALFTEAFF
cdr3_nt: TGTGCCAGCAGCCCTCAAGCGGGACAGGCTCTTTTCACTGAAGCTTTCTTT
v_call: TRBV3-1/TRBV3-2
j_call: TRBJ1-1
clone_size: few
d_call: TRBD1

cdr3_aa: CASSPRDRGDSEQYF
cdr3_nt: TGTGCCAGCAGCCCTCGGGACAGGGGGGATAGCGAGCAGTACTTC
v_call: TRBV14
j_call: TRBJ2-7
clone_size: NA
d_call: TRBD1

cdr3_aa: CASSEGGRETQYF
cdr3_nt: TGTGCCAGCAGTGAAGGAGGGAGGGAGACCCAGTACTTC
v_call: TRBV2
j_call: TRBJ2-5
clone_size: NA
d_call: NA

cdr3_aa: CASSVLAGTYNEQFF
cdr3_nt: TGTGCCAGCTCAGTACTAGCGGGAACCTACAATGAGCAGTTCTTC
v_call: TRBV18
j_call: TRBJ2-1
clone_size: NA
d_call: TRBD2

cdr3_aa: CASSEGARNEQFF
cdr3_nt: TGTGCCAGCTCGGAAGGGGCCAGGAATGAGCAGTTCTTC
v_call: TRBV18
j_call: TRBJ2-1
clone_size: NA
d_call: NA

cdr3_aa: CASSFFAGRSYEQYF
cdr3_nt: TGTGCCAGCAGTTTCTTTGCAGGGCGCTCCTACGAGCAGTACTTC
v_call: TRBV27
j_call: TRBJ2-7
clone_size: NA
d_call: NA

cdr3_aa: CASSMREGTDTQYF
cdr3_nt: TGTGCCAGCAGCATGCGGGAGGGCACAGATACGCAGTATTTT
v_call: TRBV6-5
j_call: TRBJ2-3
clone_size: NA
d_call: TRBD2

cdr3_aa: CASSLERIVNEQFF
cdr3_nt: TGTGCCAGCAGCTTAGAGAGGATTGTAAATGAGCAGTTCTTC
v_call: TRBV11-2
j_call: TRBJ2-1
clone_size: once
d_call: NA

cdr3_aa: CASSPDRGQDQETQYF
cdr3_nt: TGTGCCAGCAGTCCAGACAGGGGGCAGGATCAAGAGACCCAGTACTTC
v_call: TRBV28
j_call: TRBJ2-5
clone_size: large
d_call: TRBD1

cdr3_aa: CASSPLGQLNTEAFF
cdr3_nt: TGTGCCAGCAGCCCCCTGGGGCAGCTTAACACTGAAGCTTTCTTT
v_call: TRBV7-9
j_call: TRBJ1-1
clone_size: NA
d_call: NA

cdr3_aa: CASSRLSGLGSHEQYF
cdr3_nt: TGTGCCAGCAGCCGTCTTAGCGGCCTCGGGTCCCACGAGCAGTACTTC
v_call: TRBV3-1/TRBV3-2
j_call: TRBJ2-7
clone_size: few
d_call: NA

cdr3_aa: CASSRVAGGGTGELFF
cdr3_nt: TGTGCCAGCAGCCGAGTAGCGGGAGGGGGCACCGGGGAGCTGTTTTTT
v_call: TRBV14
j_call: TRBJ2-2
clone_size: once
d_call: TRBD2

cdr3_aa: CASSERGEAAGKLFF
cdr3_nt: TGTGCCAGCAGTGAAAGAGGGGAGGCAGCCGGAAAACTGTTTTTT
v_call: TRBV6-1
j_call: TRBJ1-4
clone_size: once
d_call: NA

cdr3_aa: CAWTSGSYNSPLHF
cdr3_nt: TGTGCCTGGACCTCAGGATCCTATAATTCACCCCTCCACTTT
v_call: TRBV30
j_call: TRBJ1-6
clone_size: NA
d_call: NA

cdr3_aa: CASSIQGAGETQYF
cdr3_nt: TGTGCCAGCAGCATACAGGGGGCGGGGGAGACCCAGTACTTC
v_call: TRBV11-2
j_call: TRBJ2-5
clone_size: NA
d_call: TRBD1

cdr3_aa: CASGQSSF
cdr3_nt: TGTGCCTCCGGACAGTCTAGCTTC
v_call: TRBV30
j_call: TRBJ1-2
clone_size: NA
d_call: NA